This passage covers 10 T cell receptor beta chains from one sample sequenced in a study of T cells after yellow fever vaccination. TCRdb itself ran the 5' RACE reads through MiXCR, one entry per CDR3 protein. The sample includes some 300,000 distinct CDR3 sequences, about 10% of them seen just once. The sequencing here drew on CD4+ T cells sorted from PBMCs, taken 45 days after the yellow fever booster vaccination. The receptors were gathered from a man younger than 35 who received the YFV17D yellow fever vaccine.

The table lists this clonotype with a few counts. V usage is TRBV6-6 and J usage is TRBJ2-3; TRBD2 matches 8 bases. CDR1 is MNHNY, CDR2 SVGAGI, per germline (reference sequence). The CDR3 sequence is 15 residues long. After removal of 7 bases from V and 3 bases from J, the junction contained 9 bases not matched to a gene. The CDR3 sequence is CASTNGRGGTDTQYF. DNA for the CDR3: TGTGCCAGCACAAACGGGAGGGGAGGAACAGATACGCAGTATTTT.

This clonotype has just a few counts. V gene TRBV7-2 combines with J gene TRBJ2-1, with D uncertain. Trimming shortened V by 7 bases and J by 6 bases, and 16 bases separated the two germline ends. The V gene's germline CDR1 is SGHTA and CDR2 FQGNSA. This CDR3 region has 14 residues. CDR3 DNA: TGTGCCAGCACCTGGTCCTTTGGACGCAATGAGCAGTTCTTC. Amino acids: CASTWSFGRNEQFF.

This clonotype was seen once. The chain recombines TRBV27 with TRBJ2-1; maybe TRBD2 (5 bases). The germline V gene has CDR1 MNHEY and CDR2 SMNVEV (reference sequence). V lost 4 bases and J lost 8, with 15 bases in between. The CDR3 consists of 14 residues. CDR3 in amino acids: CASSSLVRVHEQFF. CDR3 DNA sequence: TGTGCCAGCAGTTCTCTGGTGCGGGTGCATGAGCAGTTCTTC.

A single count supports this clonotype. The chain has TRBV7-9 and TRBJ1-1; D gene ambiguous. Trimming left V 1 base short and J 7 bases short, with 10 bases between. Germline V CDR1 and CDR2: SEHNR, FQNEAQ (reference sequence). The CDR3 is 13 amino acids. The CDR3 bases are TGTGCCAGCAGCTTAGTCGGGGAGGGTGAAGCTTTCTTT. Its protein is CASSLVGEGEAFF.

In its sample, this clonotype was seen many times. The CDR3 protein is CASSLVRADPGNTIYF. CDR3 bases: TGCGCCAGCAGCTTGGTGCGGGCGGACCCTGGAAACACCATATATTTT. The chain employs TRBV5-1 and TRBJ1-3; D is uncertain. Germline V lookup: CDR1 SGHRS, CDR2 YFSETQ. V lost 0 bases, J lost 2 bases, and 12 bases lay in between. The CDR3 spans 16 residues.

V gene TRBV18 combines with J gene TRBJ2-7; TRBD1 matches 7 bases. Germline lookup yields CDR1 KGHSH and CDR2 LQKENI. The CDR3 runs to 14 residues. The ends lost 5 bases at V and 6 bases at J; junction bases unmatched: 10. CDR3 amino acids: CASSAGGKAAEQYV. CDR3 nucleotides: TGTGCCAGCTCAGCAGGGGGAAAAGCCGCCGAGCAGTACGTC.

The J gene is TRBJ2-3, the V gene TRBV5-4, with a possible D match to TRBD2 (5 bases). CDR3 size: 14 residues. V lost 7 bases, J lost 2 bases, and 14 bases lay in between. The V gene's germline CDR1 is SGHNT and CDR2 YYREEE (reference sequence). DNA for the CDR3: TGTGCCAGCCGGCCCGGACTCATCACAGATACGCAGTATTTT. Translating it yields CASRPGLITDTQYF.

This clonotype was seen only a few times. This chain connects TRBV14 to TRBJ2-2; D is unclear. The CDR3 extends over 13 amino acids. V lost 3 bases to trimming and J lost 2 bases, with 4 bases between them. Germline CDR1 is SGHDN and CDR2 is FVKESK. CDR3 sequence (DNA): TGTGCCAGCAGCCAGTCAAACACCGGGGAGCTGTTTTTT. Its protein is CASSQSNTGELFF.

The chain employs TRBV5-1 and TRBJ2-1, with D possibly matching TRBD1 (5 bases). CDR1 and CDR2 from the germline V gene are SGHRS and YFSETQ. This CDR3 has 14 amino acids. Trimming cost V 0 bases and J 6 bases, with 10 bases left between them. This chain's CDR3 is CASSLDRPRNEQFF. The CDR3 DNA sequence: TGCGCCAGCAGCTTGGACAGGCCCCGCAATGAGCAGTTCTTC.

The table lists this clonotype with a few counts. This chain joins TRBV5-4 and TRBJ1-1, with 7 bases that match TRBD1. This CDR3 contains 14 residues. Germline V lookup: CDR1 SGHNT, CDR2 YYREEE (reference sequence). With 3 bases clipped from V and 3 bases from J, the junction kept 5 bases outside the gene matches. Here the CDR3 DNA reads TGTGCCAGCAGCTCCCCGACAGGGTACACTGAAGCTTTCTTT. It translates to CASSSPTGYTEAFF.